The 12 T cell receptor beta chains presented below share a single source sample, sequenced in a study of T cell responses to AZD1222 COVID-19 vaccine. Generated by immunoSEQ multiplex PCR, the TCRdb table keeps only in-frame clones and is missing some. The data contain roughly 85,000 clones, less than 95% of them singletons. Sequenced here: peripheral blood, sampled 28 days after the second AZD1222 dose. The receptors come from an adult who received the AZD1222 COVID-19 vaccine.

The gene calls are TRBV7-7 and TRBJ1-1; D is perhaps TRBD1 (5 bases). Germline V lookup: CDR1 SSHAT, CDR2 FNYEAQ (reference sequence). Trimming stripped 6 bases from V and 2 bases from J, with 16 bases between. This CDR3 region has 15 residues. The CDR3 protein is CASSPPQGPNTEAFF. In nucleotides, the CDR3 is TGTGCCAGCAGTCCTCCGCAGGGACCCAACACTGAAGCTTTCTTT.

The chain has TRBV5-4 and TRBJ2-2; weak D call: TRBD1 (5 bases). The CDR3 sequence is 18 residues long. CDR1 is SGHNT and CDR2 is YYREEE in the germline V gene (reference sequence). Trimming cost V 9 bases and J 0 bases, with 24 bases left between them. CDR3 amino acids: CATHRIGIRVANTGELFF. In DNA form, the CDR3 reads TGTGCCACCCATCGCATTGGGATCAGGGTTGCGAACACCGGGGAGCTGTTTTTT.

The chain combines TRBV10-3 with TRBJ2-2; D may match TRBD1 or TRBD2 (5 bases each). Germline loops: CDR1 ENHRY, CDR2 SYGVKD. The CDR3 has 14 residues. V was clipped by 10 bases and J by 5 bases, with 17 bases between them. The CDR3 DNA reads TGTGCCACGACTGCCTGGGACCGGACCGGGGAGCTGTTTTTT. Translating it yields CATTAWDRTGELFF.

This chain links TRBV5-4 with TRBJ2-3; D is perhaps TRBD2 (5 bases). V was clipped by 1 base and J by 0 bases, with 6 bases between them. Germline-derived CDR1 and CDR2 are SGHNT and YYREEE (reference sequence). The CDR3 has 14 residues. The CDR3 loop reads CASSLTGSTDTQYF. CDR3 bases: TGTGCCAGCAGCTTGACGGGGAGCACAGATACGCAGTATTTT.

V usage is TRBV5-4 and J usage is TRBJ1-3; 7 nucleotides line up with TRBD1. Looked up from germline, CDR1 is SGHNT and CDR2 is YYREEE (reference sequence). This CDR3 contains 17 residues. Trimming took 1 base from V and 0 from J; bases not matched to a gene: 7. The CDR3 coding sequence is TGTGCCAGCAGCTTGAACGCGGGACAGAGCTCTGGAAACACCATATATTTT. The encoded protein is CASSLNAGQSSGNTIYF.

V gene TRBV18 combines with J gene TRBJ2-7; D unclear. Germline V lookup: CDR1 KGHSH, CDR2 LQKENI. The CDR3 length is 16 residues. V was shortened by 0 bases and J by 0 bases, with 12 bases between the two germline ends. The CDR3 region is CASSPPGIVNSYEQYF. The CDR3, as DNA: TGTGCCAGCTCACCACCGGGCATAGTTAACTCCTACGAGCAGTACTTC.

The rearrangement joins TRBV6-5 to TRBJ2-7, with D possibly matching TRBD1 (5 bases). Between the trimmed V and J ends, which lost 6 bases and 2 bases, there was a span of 17 bases. The CDR3 loop spans 15 amino acids. Germline V lookup: CDR1 MNHEY, CDR2 SVGAGI. This CDR3 is CASSYTTVGTYEQYF. The DNA of the CDR3 is TGTGCCAGCAGCTACACGACAGTAGGAACCTACGAGCAGTACTTC.

The rearrangement joins TRBV24-1 to TRBJ2-5; 10 nucleotides agree with TRBD1. V trimming: 4 bases; J trimming: 2 bases; junction bases outside the gene matches: 3. The CDR3 is 15 residues long. Germline V CDR1 and CDR2: KGHDR, SFDVKD. The CDR3 nucleotides are TGTGCCACCAGTGACCCGGGACAGGGGCAAGAGACCCAGTACTTC. It yields the protein CATSDPGQGQETQYF.

The J gene is TRBJ2-1, the V gene TRBV6-5, with D perhaps TRBD2 (6 bases). This CDR3 is built from 16 residues. V was cut by 4 bases and J by 2 bases, with 15 bases left in between. Germline V gives CDR1 MNHEY, CDR2 SVGAGI. The CDR3 DNA reads TGTGCCAGCAGTTTCTTAACGGGGGAGGCCTACAATGAGCAGTTCTTC. It codes for CASSFLTGEAYNEQFF.

CDR3 protein: CASSQSGGRGRGDVKSYEQYF. CDR3 coding DNA: TGCGCCAGCAGTCAATCGGGGGGTCGTGGCAGGGGAGATGTTAAATCCTACGAGCAGTACTTC. The V call is TRBV23-1, the J call TRBJ2-7; D is tentatively TRBD1 or TRBD2 (6 bases each). TRBV23-1 is reported as an ORF; its role is uncertain. This CDR3 has 21 amino acids. The ends were cut back, 0 bases at V and 1 base at J, with 28 bases in the middle.

This clone was found once. CDR3 sequence (DNA): TGTGCCAGCAGCTCCGCCAAGCGGGGGATGAGCACTGAAGCTTTCTTT. Its translation: CASSSAKRGMSTEAFF. The chain employs TRBV5-4 and TRBJ1-1; a possible D gene is TRBD1 (5 bases). V was cut by 3 bases and J by 4 bases, with 19 bases left in between. The CDR3 sequence is 16 residues long. Per germline, CDR1 SGHNT and CDR2 YYREEE (reference sequence). Combining the CDR3 with reference TRBV5-4 and TRBJ1-1 gives the whole variable domain ETGVTQSPTHLIKTRGQQVTLRCSSQSGHNTVSWYQQALGQGPQFIFQYYREEENGRGNFPPRFSGLQFPNYSSELNVNALELDDSALYLCASSSAKRGMSTEAFFGQGTRLTVV.

V and J are TRBV3-1 (or the pseudogene TRBV3-2) and TRBJ2-7; D ambiguous. The CDR3 has 12 amino acids. Trimming shortened V by 2 bases and J by 2 bases, and 4 bases separated the two germline ends. Germline-derived CDR1 and CDR2 are LGHDT and YNNKEL (reference sequence). In DNA form, the CDR3 reads TGTGCCAGCAGCCAATATGCCTACGAGCAGTACTTC. This translates into CASSQYAYEQYF.